Each of the 4 T cell receptor beta chains below was sequenced from the same sample in a study of T cell responses to AZD1222 COVID-19 vaccine. Some clones are missing from TCRdb's copy, which holds only in-frame ones; the method was immunoSEQ multiplex PCR. The sample holds 84,000 or so clones, over 75% seen once. The sequencing here drew on peripheral blood, taken on day 0 of AZD1222 vaccination. These TCRs come from an adult in good health.

This chain connects TRBV6-5 to TRBJ2-7; D is uncertain. The CDR3 spans 14 residues. V dropped 2 bases and J dropped 0 bases, with 8 bases sitting between them. Germline lookup yields CDR1 MNHEY and CDR2 SVGAGI. This CDR3 reads CASSYDLSSYEQYF. The CDR3 DNA is TGTGCCAGCAGTTACGACCTAAGCTCCTACGAGCAGTACTTC.

The chain couples TRBV30 to TRBJ2-1; no firm D call. The CDR3 is 11 amino acids. V gave up 3 bases and J gave up 4 bases, with 4 bases separating them. Germline assignment: CDR1 GTSNPN and CDR2 SVGIG (reference sequence). This chain's CDR3 is CAWSLYNEQFF. For the CDR3, the DNA is TGTGCCTGGAGCCTTTACAATGAGCAGTTCTTC.

The V call is TRBV6-1, the J call TRBJ1-1; D not resolved. The CDR3 consists of 17 residues. The V and J ends lost 2 bases and 1 base respectively, with 17 bases between them. Germline V gives CDR1 MNHNS, CDR2 SASEGT. CDR3 nucleotides: TGTGCCAGCAGTGAACTGACTACAGCCCTTCCGAACACTGAAGCTTTCTTT. This codes for CASSELTTALPNTEAFF.

This clone was seen only a few times. This rearrangement joins TRBV11-1 to TRBJ1-1, with D perhaps matching TRBD1 (5 bases). V lost 4 bases, J lost 0 bases, and 9 bases lay in between. This CDR3 has 14 amino acids. The germline V gene encodes CDR1 SGHAT and CDR2 FQDESV (reference sequence). The CDR3 here is CASSSGHLNTEAFF. DNA for the CDR3: TGTGCCAGCAGCTCCGGACACTTGAACACTGAAGCTTTCTTT.